Shown below are 3 T cell receptor beta chains from a single sample sequenced in a study of beta chain features in type 1 diabetes. Investigators reverse transcribed all isolated RNA, so they sequenced expressed TCRB transcripts. The method was immunoSEQ multiplex PCR; TCRdb's version includes in-frame clones alone and lacks a portion of them. The data show 500,000 to 700,000 clones, around 16% seen once. Specimen: naive CD4+ T cells from blood. Every receptor here comes from a man younger than 35 in good health.

The rearrangement uses TRBV5-4 and TRBJ2-4; 12 nucleotides match TRBD2. Germline lookup yields CDR1 SGHNT and CDR2 YYREEE (reference sequence). The V segment lost 3 bases and the J segment 6 bases; nucleotides outside the gene matches: 4. This CDR3 is 15 amino acids long. The CDR3 sequence: CASSSPSGGANIQYF. As DNA, the CDR3 is TGTGCCAGCAGCTCACCTAGCGGGGGGGCAAACATTCAGTACTTC.

The rearrangement links TRBV27 to TRBJ2-1; weak D call: TRBD2 (6 bases). V gave up 6 bases and J gave up 4 bases, with 25 bases separating them. Germline V CDR1 and CDR2: MNHEY, SMNVEV (reference sequence). The CDR3 spans 18 residues. Here the CDR3 DNA reads TGTGCCAGCAGCTCCCCTGGACGGGAGAGGGTGTGGTACAATGAGCAGTTCTTC. Protein product: CASSSPGRERVWYNEQFF.

The genes are TRBV19 and TRBJ2-5; 9 bases are shared with TRBD1. Germline CDR1 LNHDA, CDR2 SQIVND (reference sequence). With V trimmed by 4 bases and J by 5 bases, 11 bases remained unmatched. This CDR3 spans 16 amino acids. The chain's CDR3 is CASSNQGQGDFETQYF. The CDR3 DNA reads as TGTGCCAGTAGTAACCAGGGACAGGGTGATTTCGAGACCCAGTACTTC.